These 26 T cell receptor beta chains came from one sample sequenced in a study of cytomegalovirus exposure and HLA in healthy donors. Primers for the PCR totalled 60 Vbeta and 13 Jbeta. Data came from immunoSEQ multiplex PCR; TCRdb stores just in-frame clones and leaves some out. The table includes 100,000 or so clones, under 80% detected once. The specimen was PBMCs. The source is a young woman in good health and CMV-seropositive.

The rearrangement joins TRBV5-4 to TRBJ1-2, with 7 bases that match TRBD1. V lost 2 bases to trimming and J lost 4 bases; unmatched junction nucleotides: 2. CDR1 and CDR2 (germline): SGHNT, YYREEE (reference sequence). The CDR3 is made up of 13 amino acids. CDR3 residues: CASSFGQVYGYTF. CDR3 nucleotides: TGTGCCAGCAGCTTCGGACAGGTCTATGGCTACACCTTC.

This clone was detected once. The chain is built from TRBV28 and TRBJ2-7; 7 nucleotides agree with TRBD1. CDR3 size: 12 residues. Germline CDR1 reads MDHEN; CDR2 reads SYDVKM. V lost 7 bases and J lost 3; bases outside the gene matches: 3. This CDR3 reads CASKRGHYEQYF. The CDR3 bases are TGTGCCAGCAAAAGGGGGCACTACGAGCAGTACTTC.

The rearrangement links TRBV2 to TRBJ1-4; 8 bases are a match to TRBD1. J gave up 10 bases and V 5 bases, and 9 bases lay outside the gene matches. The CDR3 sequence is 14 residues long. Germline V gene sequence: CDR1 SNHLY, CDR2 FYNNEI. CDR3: CASSSGQGMAKLFF. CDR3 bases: TGTGCCAGCAGTTCTGGACAGGGAATGGCAAAACTGTTTTTT.

CDR3 region: CASRPAGSQPQHF. The CDR3 DNA is TGTGCCAGTAGACCTGCAGGTTCCCAGCCCCAGCATTTT. The gene calls are TRBV19 and TRBJ1-5; the D is unclear. Trimming stripped 6 bases from V and 7 bases from J, with 13 bases between. The CDR3 has 13 amino acids. The germline CDR1 and CDR2 sequences are LNHDA and SQIVND (reference sequence).

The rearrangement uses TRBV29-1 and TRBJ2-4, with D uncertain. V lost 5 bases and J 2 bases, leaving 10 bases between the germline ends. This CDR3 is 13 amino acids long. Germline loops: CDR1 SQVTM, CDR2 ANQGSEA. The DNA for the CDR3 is TGCAGCGTTAAAACTTACCCCAAAAACATTCAGTACTTC. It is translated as CSVKTYPKNIQYF. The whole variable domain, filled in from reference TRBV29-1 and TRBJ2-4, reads SAVISQKPSRDICQRGTSLTIQCQVDSQVTMMFWYRQQPGQSLTLIATANQGSEATYESGFVIDKFPISRPNLTFSTLTVSNMSPEDSSIYLCSVKTYPKNIQYFGAGTRLSVL.

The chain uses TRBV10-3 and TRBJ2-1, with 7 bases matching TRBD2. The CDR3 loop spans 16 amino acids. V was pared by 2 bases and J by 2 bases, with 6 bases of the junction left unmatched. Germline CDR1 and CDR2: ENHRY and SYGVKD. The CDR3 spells CAISERAGTTYNEQFF. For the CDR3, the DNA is TGTGCCATCAGTGAGAGAGCGGGAACCACCTACAATGAGCAGTTCTTC.

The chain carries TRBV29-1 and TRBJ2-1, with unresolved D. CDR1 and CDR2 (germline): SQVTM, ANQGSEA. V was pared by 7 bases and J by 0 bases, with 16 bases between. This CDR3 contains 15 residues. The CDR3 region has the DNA TGCAGCGCCTTTGTAGGAGTTAGCTCCTACAATGAGCAGTTCTTC. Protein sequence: CSAFVGVSSYNEQFF.

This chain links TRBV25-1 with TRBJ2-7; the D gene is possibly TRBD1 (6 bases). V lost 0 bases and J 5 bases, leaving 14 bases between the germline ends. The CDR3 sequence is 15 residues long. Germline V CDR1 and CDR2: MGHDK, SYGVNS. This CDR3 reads CASSEYTQGFNEQYF. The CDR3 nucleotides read TGTGCCAGCAGTGAATATACCCAGGGGTTTAACGAGCAGTACTTC.

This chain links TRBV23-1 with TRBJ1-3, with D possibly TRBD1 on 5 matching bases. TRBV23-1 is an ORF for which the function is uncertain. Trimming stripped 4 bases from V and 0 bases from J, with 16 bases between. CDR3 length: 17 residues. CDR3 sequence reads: CASSPRGRANSGNTIYF. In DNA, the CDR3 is TGCGCCAGCAGTCCTCGAGGCAGGGCAAACTCTGGAAACACCATATATTTT.

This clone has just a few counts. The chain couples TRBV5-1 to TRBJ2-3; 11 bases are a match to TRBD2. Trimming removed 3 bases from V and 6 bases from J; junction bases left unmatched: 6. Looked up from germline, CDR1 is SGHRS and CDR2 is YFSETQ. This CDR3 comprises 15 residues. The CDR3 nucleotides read TGCGCCAGCAGCTCCTTAGCGGGAGGGGGGGATACGCAGTATTTT. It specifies CASSSLAGGGDTQYF.

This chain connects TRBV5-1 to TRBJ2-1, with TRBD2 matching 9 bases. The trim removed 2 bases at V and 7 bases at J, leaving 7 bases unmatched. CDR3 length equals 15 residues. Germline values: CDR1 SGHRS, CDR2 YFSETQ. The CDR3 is CASSLIAGVENEQFF. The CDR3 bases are TGCGCCAGCAGCTTAATAGCGGGAGTGGAGAATGAGCAGTTCTTC.

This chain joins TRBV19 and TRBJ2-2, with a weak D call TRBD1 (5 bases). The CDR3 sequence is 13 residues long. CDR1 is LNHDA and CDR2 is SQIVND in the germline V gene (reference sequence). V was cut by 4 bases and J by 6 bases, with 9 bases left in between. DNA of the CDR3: TGTGCCAGTAGTACCCAGGGTCCCGGGGAGCTGTTTTTT. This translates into CASSTQGPGELFF.

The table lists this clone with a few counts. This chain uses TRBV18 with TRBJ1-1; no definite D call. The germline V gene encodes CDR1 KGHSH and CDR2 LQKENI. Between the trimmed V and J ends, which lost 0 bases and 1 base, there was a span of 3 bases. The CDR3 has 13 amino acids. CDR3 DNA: TGTGCCAGCTCACCACCGGCGAACACTGAAGCTTTCTTT. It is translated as CASSPPANTEAFF.

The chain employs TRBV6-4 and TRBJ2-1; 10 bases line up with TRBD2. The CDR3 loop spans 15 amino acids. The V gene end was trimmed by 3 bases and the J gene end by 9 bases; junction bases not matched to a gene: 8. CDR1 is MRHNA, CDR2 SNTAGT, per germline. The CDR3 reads CASSEAASGSSEQFF. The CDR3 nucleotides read TGTGCCAGCAGTGAGGCTGCTAGCGGGAGTAGTGAGCAGTTCTTC.

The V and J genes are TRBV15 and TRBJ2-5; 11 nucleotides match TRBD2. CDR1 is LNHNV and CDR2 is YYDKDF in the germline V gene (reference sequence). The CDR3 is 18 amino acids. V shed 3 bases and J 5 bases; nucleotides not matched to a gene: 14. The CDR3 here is CATSRGITSGSLGETQYF. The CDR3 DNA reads TGTGCCACCAGCAGGGGGATAACTAGCGGGAGTCTTGGGGAGACCCAGTACTTC.

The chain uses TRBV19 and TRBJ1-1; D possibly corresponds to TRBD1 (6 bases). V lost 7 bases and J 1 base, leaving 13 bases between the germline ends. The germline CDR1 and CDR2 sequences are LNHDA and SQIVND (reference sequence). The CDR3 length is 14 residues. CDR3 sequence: CASTILDRNTEAFF. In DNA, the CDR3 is TGTGCCAGTACCATTTTGGACAGGAACACTGAAGCTTTCTTT. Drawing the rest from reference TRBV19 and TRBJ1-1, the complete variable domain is DGGITQSPKYLFRKEGQNVTLSCEQNLNHDAMYWYRQDPGQGLRLIYYSQIVNDFQKGDIAEGYSVSREKKESFPLTVTSAQKNPTAFYLCASTILDRNTEAFFGQGTRLTVV.

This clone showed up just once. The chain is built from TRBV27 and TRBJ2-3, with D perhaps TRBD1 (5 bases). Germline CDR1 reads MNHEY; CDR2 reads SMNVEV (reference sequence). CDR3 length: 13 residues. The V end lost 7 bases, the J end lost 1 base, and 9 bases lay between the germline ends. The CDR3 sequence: CASKKQGTDTQYF. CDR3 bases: TGTGCCAGCAAAAAACAGGGCACAGATACGCAGTATTTT.

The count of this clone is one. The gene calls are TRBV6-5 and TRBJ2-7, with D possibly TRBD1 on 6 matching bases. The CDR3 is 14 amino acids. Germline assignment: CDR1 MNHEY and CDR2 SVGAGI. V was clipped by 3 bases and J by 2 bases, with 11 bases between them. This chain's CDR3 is CASSYVDRTYEQYF. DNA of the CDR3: TGTGCCAGCAGTTATGTGGACAGAACCTACGAGCAGTACTTC.

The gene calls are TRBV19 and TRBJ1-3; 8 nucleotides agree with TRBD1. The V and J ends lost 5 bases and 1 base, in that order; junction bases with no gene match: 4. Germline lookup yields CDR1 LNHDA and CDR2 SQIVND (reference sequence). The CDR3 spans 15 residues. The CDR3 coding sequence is TGTGCCAGTAGTCCCCGACAGGGGTCTGGAAACACCATATATTTT. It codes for CASSPRQGSGNTIYF.

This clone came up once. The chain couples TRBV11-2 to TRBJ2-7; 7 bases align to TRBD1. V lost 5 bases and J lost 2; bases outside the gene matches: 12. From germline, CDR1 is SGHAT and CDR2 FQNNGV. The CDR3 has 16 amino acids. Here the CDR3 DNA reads TGTGCCAGCAGCCCCATACCGACAGGGTGGCCCTACGAGCAGTACTTC. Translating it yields CASSPIPTGWPYEQYF.

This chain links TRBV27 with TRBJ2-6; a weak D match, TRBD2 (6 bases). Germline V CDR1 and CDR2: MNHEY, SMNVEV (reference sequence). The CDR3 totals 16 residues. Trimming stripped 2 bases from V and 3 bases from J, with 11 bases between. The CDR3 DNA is TGTGCCAGCAGTTTAGCTTGGGGGGATGGGGCCAACGTCCTGACTTTC. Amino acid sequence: CASSLAWGDGANVLTF.

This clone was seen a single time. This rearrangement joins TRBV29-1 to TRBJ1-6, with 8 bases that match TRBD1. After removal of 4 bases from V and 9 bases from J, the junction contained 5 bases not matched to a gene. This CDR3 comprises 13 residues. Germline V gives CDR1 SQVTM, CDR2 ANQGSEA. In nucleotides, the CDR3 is TGCAGCGTTGTGGGACAGGCTGGTTCACCCCTCCACTTT. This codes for CSVVGQAGSPLHF.

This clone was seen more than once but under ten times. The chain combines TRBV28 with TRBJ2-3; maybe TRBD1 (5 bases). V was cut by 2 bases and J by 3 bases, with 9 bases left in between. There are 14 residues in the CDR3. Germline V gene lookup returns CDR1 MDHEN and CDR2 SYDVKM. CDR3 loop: CASSLGDRTDTQYF. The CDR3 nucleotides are TGTGCCAGCAGTTTAGGAGACAGAACAGATACGCAGTATTTT.

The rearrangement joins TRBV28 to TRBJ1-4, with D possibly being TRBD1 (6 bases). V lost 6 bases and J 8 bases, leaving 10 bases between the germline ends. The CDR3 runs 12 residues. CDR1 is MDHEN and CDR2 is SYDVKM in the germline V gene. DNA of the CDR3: TGTGCCAGCAGATGGGGGCGGGAAAAACTGTTTTTT. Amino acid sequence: CASRWGREKLFF.

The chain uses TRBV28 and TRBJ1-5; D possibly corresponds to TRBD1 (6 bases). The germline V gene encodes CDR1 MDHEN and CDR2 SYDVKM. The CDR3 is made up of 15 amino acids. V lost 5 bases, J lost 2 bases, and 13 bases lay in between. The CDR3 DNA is TGTGCCAGCAGTCCGACAGGTGCTGGCAATCAGCCCCAGCATTTT. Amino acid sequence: CASSPTGAGNQPQHF.

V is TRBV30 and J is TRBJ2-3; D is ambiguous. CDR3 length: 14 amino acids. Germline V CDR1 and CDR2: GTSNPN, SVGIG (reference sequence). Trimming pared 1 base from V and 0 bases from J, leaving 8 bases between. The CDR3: CAWSDWRSTDTQYF. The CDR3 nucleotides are TGTGCCTGGAGTGACTGGCGGAGCACAGATACGCAGTATTTT.